Each of the 23 T cell receptor beta chains below was sequenced from the same sample in a study of T cells in Graves' hyperthyroidism and ophthalmopathy. Researchers took RNA transcripts and amplified the TCR beta CDR3 regions from them. Carried out on the TCR CDR3, a first-round RT-PCR used the HTBI primer set. Using its own MiXCR run on the multiplex PCR reads, TCRdb lists one record per CDR3 protein. The profile covers about 710,000 distinct CDR3 sequences, with about a sixth appearing a single time and approximately 8% taken by the ten largest. The sample was blood. The source of these receptors is a man between 18 and 35 years old with Graves' hyperthyroidism.

Note on this clonotype: This may stem from a read error, because a much larger clone lies one nucleotide away. The chain recombines TRBV28 with TRBJ1-4; the D gene is possibly TRBD1 (6 bases). CDR1 is MDHEN, CDR2 SYDVKM, per germline. The CDR3 sequence is 14 residues long. For the CDR3, the DNA is TGTGCCAGCAGCTCGACAGGCTCTAATGAAAAACTGGTTTTT. Translation gives CASSSTGSNEKLVF.

The table lists this clonotype with many counts. The genes are TRBV7-9 and TRBJ1-1; D gene uncertain. Germline values: CDR1 SEHNR, CDR2 FQNEAQ (reference sequence). CDR3 length: 14 amino acids. Trimming shortened V by 5 bases and J by 1 base, and 11 bases separated the two germline ends. This CDR3 is CASSIGIGNTEAFF. CDR3 sequence (DNA): TGTGCCAGCAGCATCGGGATTGGGAACACTGAAGCTTTCTTT.

At least ten counts were recorded for this clonotype. The V and J genes are TRBV12-3 or TRBV12-4 and TRBJ2-1; a weak D match, TRBD2 (5 bases). This CDR3 contains 13 residues. The V and J ends lost 3 bases and 9 bases respectively, with 12 bases between them. The DNA of the CDR3 is TGTGCCAGCAGTTTGCAGGAGGTTGGTGAGCAGTTCTTC. Amino acid sequence: CASSLQEVGEQFF.

This clonotype was counted at least ten times. This chain joins TRBV6-1 and TRBJ2-7; the D is unclear. V lost 6 bases and J 4 bases, leaving 16 bases between the germline ends. From germline, CDR1 is MNHNS and CDR2 SASEGT. This CDR3 has 14 residues. CDR3 in amino acids: CASSWTRRLYEQYF. The CDR3 DNA sequence: TGTGCCAGCAGCTGGACGCGTAGGTTATACGAGCAGTACTTC.

This clonotype was seen many times. The chain employs TRBV12-3 or TRBV12-4 and TRBJ2-2; TRBD2 matches 12 bases. J lost 2 bases, V lost 8 bases, and 6 bases had no gene match. The CDR3 is 16 residues long. CDR3 amino acids: CASGGTSGPNTGELFF. The DNA of the CDR3 is TGTGCCAGCGGCGGGACTAGCGGGCCCAACACCGGGGAGCTGTTTTTT.

This clonotype was recorded a few times. The junction departs from germline at one end; a sequencing error may be responsible. The J gene is TRBJ2-7, the V gene TRBV4-3; 9 bases agree with TRBD2. This CDR3 contains 16 residues. The V gene's germline CDR1 is LGHNA and CDR2 YSLEER. CDR3: CAGSQGAGGTSYEQYF. In DNA, the CDR3 is TGCGCCGGCAGCCAAGGAGCGGGAGGAACCTCCTACGAGCAGTACTTC.

The genes are TRBV19 and TRBJ2-1, with D possibly being TRBD2 (5 bases). Germline V gives CDR1 LNHDA, CDR2 SQIVND (reference sequence). The V gene lost 6 bases and the J gene lost 8 bases, with 14 bases spanning the gap. The CDR3 is made up of 13 amino acids. DNA of the CDR3: TGTGCCAGTAGAGCGGTTGCCGAGGATGAGCAGTTCTTC. It encodes CASRAVAEDEQFF. Full variable domain (missing parts from reference TRBV19 and TRBJ2-1): DGGITQSPKYLFRKEGQNVTLSCEQNLNHDAMYWYRQDPGQGLRLIYYSQIVNDFQKGDIAEGYSVSREKKESFPLTVTSAQKNPTAFYLCASRAVAEDEQFFGPGTRLTVL.

The rearrangement joins TRBV29-1 to TRBJ1-2; D is perhaps TRBD1 (5 bases). The CDR3 spans 12 residues. Germline assignment: CDR1 SQVTM and CDR2 ANQGSEA. Deletions cut 7 bases from V and 8 bases from J, with 17 bases between. CDR3 nucleotides: TGCAGCGCCCCAAGGGGACTGGAAGGCTACACCTTC. It encodes CSAPRGLEGYTF. Full variable domain (outside the CDR3, taken from reference TRBV29-1 and TRBJ1-2): SAVISQKPSRDICQRGTSLTIQCQVDSQVTMMFWYRQQPGQSLTLIATANQGSEATYESGFVIDKFPISRPNLTFSTLTVSNMSPEDSSIYLCSAPRGLEGYTFGSGTRLTVV.

The chain combines TRBV11-3 with TRBJ1-1; D is undetermined. The germline CDR1 and CDR2 sequences are SGHNT and YENEEA. There are 15 residues in the CDR3. V was shortened by 0 bases and J by 7 bases, with 15 bases between the two germline ends. CDR3 coding DNA: TGTGCCAGCAGCTTAGACAACGGACGGGTACGTGAAGCTTTCTTT. It yields the protein CASSLDNGRVREAFF.

The table lists this clonotype with a few counts. Its ends do not fully match the called genes, so a read error is possible. The rearrangement links TRBV29-1 to TRBJ2-7; D is possibly TRBD1 (6 bases). The CDR3 is made up of 14 amino acids. CDR1 SQVTM and CDR2 ANQGSEA come from the germline V gene. CDR3 residues: CSVEGGKRPYEQYF. As DNA, the CDR3 is TGCAGCGTCGAAGGGGGAAAGAGGCCTTACGAGCAGTACTTC.

The rearrangement joins TRBV20-1 to TRBJ1-5; 7 positions match TRBD1. Germline-derived CDR1 and CDR2 are DFQATT and SNEGSKA (reference sequence). V was clipped by 3 bases and J by 7 bases; unmatched bases: 6. This CDR3 has 13 amino acids. The CDR3 region has the DNA TGCAGTGCTAGGGGACAGCAGGGACAGCCCCAGCATTTT. Amino acids: CSARGQQGQPQHF.

This clonotype turned up a few times. A much more abundant neighbour one base away suggests this may be a read error. This chain links TRBV12-3 or TRBV12-4 with TRBJ2-7, with D unclear. This CDR3 has 15 amino acids. The CDR3 protein is CASSPGVAESYERYF. The CDR3 DNA sequence: TGTGCCAGCTCCCCGGGTGTGGCGGAGTCCTACGAGCGGTACTTC.

This clonotype has only a few counts. The chain is built from TRBV18 and TRBJ2-7; D might be TRBD2 (5 bases). The CDR3 covers 18 residues. The V gene's germline CDR1 is KGHSH and CDR2 LQKENI. Trimming took off 3 bases at V and 1 base at J, with 22 bases between the two ends. CDR3 in DNA: TGTGCCAGCTCACCCCGAGGGCCGATTAATCCTTGGTCCTACGAGCAGTACTTC. It specifies CASSPRGPINPWSYEQYF.

Only a few counts were recorded for this clonotype. The chain recombines TRBV7-2 with TRBJ1-5, with D hard to call. Germline values: CDR1 SGHTA, CDR2 FQGNSA. CDR3 length: 15 amino acids. V was trimmed by 1 base and J by 4 bases, leaving 11 bases between them. This CDR3 is CASSLDGVPNQPQHF. In nucleotides, the CDR3 is TGTGCCAGCAGCTTAGATGGGGTTCCAAATCAGCCCCAGCATTTT.

The chain links TRBV19 to TRBJ2-7; a possible D gene is TRBD2 (5 bases). The germline V gene has CDR1 LNHDA and CDR2 SQIVND (reference sequence). Trimming took 7 bases from V and 1 from J, leaving 17 bases between them. The CDR3 is 15 amino acids. The CDR3 spells CASTPEIGISYEQYF. The CDR3 nucleotides read TGTGCCAGTACCCCAGAGATCGGGATTTCCTACGAGCAGTACTTC.

This clonotype appeared many times. The CDR3 DNA is TGTGCCAGCAGTGACCGACTACACACCAATTACAATGAGCAGTTCTTC. Its translation: CASSDRLHTNYNEQFF. The chain combines TRBV2 with TRBJ2-1; D is possibly TRBD2 (5 bases). The CDR3 is 16 residues long. V was cut by 3 bases and J by 4 bases, with 16 bases left in between. The V gene's germline CDR1 is SNHLY and CDR2 FYNNEI.

This clonotype was observed a handful of times. The V gene is TRBV4-2, the J gene TRBJ1-5; the D is unclear. From germline, CDR1 is LGHNA and CDR2 YNFKEQ. The CDR3 runs 14 residues. V lost 0 bases and J 4 bases, leaving 7 bases between the germline ends. The CDR3 reads CASSQETVNQPQHF. The CDR3 region has the DNA TGTGCCAGCAGCCAAGAAACCGTAAATCAGCCCCAGCATTTT.

This clonotype was recorded many times. The gene calls are TRBV2 and TRBJ2-2; D possibly matches TRBD1 or TRBD2 (5 bases each). The CDR3 spans 11 residues. V lost 7 bases, J lost 7 bases, and 7 bases lay in between. Germline V gene data show CDR1 as SNHLY and CDR2 as FYNNEI. CDR3 DNA: TGTGCCAGCATTGGGGGCGGGGAGCTGTTTTTT. As protein: CASIGGGELFF.

This clonotype was observed a few times. The chain is built from TRBV7-3 and TRBJ1-1; 7 nucleotides line up with TRBD1. The CDR3 consists of 14 residues. CDR1 and CDR2 from the germline V gene are SGHTA and FQGTGA. V shed 5 bases and J 4 bases; nucleotides not matched to a gene: 7. CDR3 DNA sequence: TGTGCCAGCAGCCCCGACAGGGTTGGCACTGAAGCTTTCTTT. Its protein product is CASSPDRVGTEAFF.

As regards this clonotype: Given a much more abundant clone one base away, this may be a read error. The chain uses TRBV11-3 and TRBJ2-1, with 8 bases aligning to TRBD2. Germline values: CDR1 SGHNT, CDR2 YENEEA. The CDR3 runs 14 residues. J gave up 5 bases and V 3 bases, and 3 bases lay outside the gene matches. This CDR3 reads CASSLELADNEQFF. The CDR3 coding sequence is TGTGCCAGCAGCTTGGAACTAGCGGACAATGAGCAGTTCTTC.

The table lists this clonotype with many counts. V usage is TRBV2 and J usage is TRBJ1-2; D uncertain. The germline CDR1 and CDR2 sequences are SNHLY and FYNNEI. This CDR3 comprises 11 residues. Trimming took 3 bases from V and 6 from J, leaving 5 bases between them. As DNA, the CDR3 is TGTGCCAGCAGTGAGAACAATGGCTACACCTTC. Translating it yields CASSENNGYTF.

For this clonotype: Germline is not matched at one junction end, which may reflect a read error. The V gene is TRBV29-1, the J gene TRBJ1-1, with a tentative D call TRBD1 (5 bases). In germline, CDR1 is SQVTM, CDR2 ANQGSEA. The CDR3 consists of 13 residues. The CDR3 nucleotides are TGCAGCGTCCTGGGGGGGGTAAACACTAAAGCTTTCTTT. Translating gives CSVLGGVNTKAFF. Together with reference TRBV29-1 and TRBJ1-1, the CDR3 gives the full variable domain: SAVISQKPSRDICQRGTSLTIQCQVDSQVTMMFWYRQQPGQSLTLIATANQGSEATYESGFVIDKFPISRPNLTFSTLTVSNMSPEDSSIYLCSVLGGVNTKAFFGQGTRLTVV.

Ten or more counts support this clonotype. This rearrangement joins TRBV28 to TRBJ1-1; no reliable D call. Germline V gene sequence: CDR1 MDHEN, CDR2 SYDVKM. V lost 8 bases and J 1 base, leaving 8 bases between the germline ends. This CDR3 spans 12 amino acids. The CDR3 nucleotides read TGTGCCAGCCAGACGGCGAACACTGAAGCTTTCTTT. Its translation: CASQTANTEAFF.